This T cell receptor (beta chain) was captured in a study of naive and memory T cell subsets. The CDR3 is 19 residues long. Germline CDR1 GTSNPN, CDR2 SVGIG (reference sequence). Trimming removed 4 bases at V and 0 bases at J, with 22 bases between. The beta constant-region primer was an equimolar mix of two oligonucleotides covering TRBC1 and TRBC2. TCRdb called the UMI-ligation and nested PCR reads again in MiXCR, with one record for every CDR3 protein. The sample includes 150,000 or so distinct CDR3 sequences, about a sixth of them seen just once. Cells stained for CD3, CD4, CD8, CD45RA, CD27 and viability were sorted into four CD45RA/CD27 subsets.

Sequenced material: naive CD4+ T cells from blood. The V and J genes are TRBV30 and TRBJ1-6, with D tentatively TRBD1 (6 bases). The receptor was derived from a human donor in good health. CDR3 sequence (DNA): TGTGCCTGGACCGACCGGTCGGGCAGGGGATCCTCCTATAATTCACCCCTCCACTTT. Its protein product is CAWTDRSGRGSSYNSPLHF.